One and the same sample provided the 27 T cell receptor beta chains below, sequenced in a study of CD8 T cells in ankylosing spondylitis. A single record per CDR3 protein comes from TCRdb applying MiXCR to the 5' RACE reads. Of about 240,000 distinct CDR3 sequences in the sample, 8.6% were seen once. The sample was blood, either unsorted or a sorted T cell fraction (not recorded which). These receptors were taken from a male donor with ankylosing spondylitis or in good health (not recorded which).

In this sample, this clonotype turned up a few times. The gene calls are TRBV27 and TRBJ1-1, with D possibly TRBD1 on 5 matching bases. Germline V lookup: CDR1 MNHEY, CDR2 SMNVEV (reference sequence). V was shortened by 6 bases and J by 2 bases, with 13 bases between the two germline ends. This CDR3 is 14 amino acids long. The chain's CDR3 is CASRYRIGNTEAFF. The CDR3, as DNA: TGTGCCAGCAGATACAGGATAGGAAACACTGAAGCTTTCTTT.

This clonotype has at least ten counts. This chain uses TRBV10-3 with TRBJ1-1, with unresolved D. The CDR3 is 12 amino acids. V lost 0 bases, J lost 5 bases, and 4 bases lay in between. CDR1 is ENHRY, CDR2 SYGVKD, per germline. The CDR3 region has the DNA TGTGCCATCAGTGAGTCGCGGACTGAAGCTTTCTTT. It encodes CAISESRTEAFF.

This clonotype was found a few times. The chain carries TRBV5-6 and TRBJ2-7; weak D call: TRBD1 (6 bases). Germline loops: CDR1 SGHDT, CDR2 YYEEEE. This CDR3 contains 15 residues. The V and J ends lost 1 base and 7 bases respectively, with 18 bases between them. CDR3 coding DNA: TGTGCCAGCAGCTTGAGGACAGTATATACGATGGAGCAGTACTTC. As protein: CASSLRTVYTMEQYF. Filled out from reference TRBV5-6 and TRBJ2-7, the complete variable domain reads DAGVTQSPTHLIKTRGQQVTLRCSPKSGHDTVSWYQQALGQGPQFIFQYYEEEERQRGNFPDRFSGHQFPNYSSELNVNALLLGDSALYLCASSLRTVYTMEQYFGPGTRLTVT.

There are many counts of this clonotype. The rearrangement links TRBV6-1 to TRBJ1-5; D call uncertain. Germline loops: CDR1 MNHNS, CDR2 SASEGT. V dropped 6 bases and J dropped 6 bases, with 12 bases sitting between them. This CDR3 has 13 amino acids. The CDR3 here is CASRLREGQPQHF. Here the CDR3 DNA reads TGTGCCAGCAGGCTTAGGGAGGGTCAGCCCCAGCATTTT.

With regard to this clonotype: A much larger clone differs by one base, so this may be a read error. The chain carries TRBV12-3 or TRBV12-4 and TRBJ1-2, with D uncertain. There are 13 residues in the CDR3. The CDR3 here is CASNGDLLYGSTF. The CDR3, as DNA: TGTGCCAGCAACGGAGACTTACTCTATGGCTCCACCTTC.

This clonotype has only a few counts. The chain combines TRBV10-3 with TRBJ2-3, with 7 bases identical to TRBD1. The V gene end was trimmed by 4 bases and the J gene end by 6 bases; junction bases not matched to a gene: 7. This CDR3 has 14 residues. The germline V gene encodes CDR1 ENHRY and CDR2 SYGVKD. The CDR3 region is CAISGDRAIDTQYF. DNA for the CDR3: TGTGCCATCAGTGGCGACAGGGCAATCGATACGCAGTATTTT.

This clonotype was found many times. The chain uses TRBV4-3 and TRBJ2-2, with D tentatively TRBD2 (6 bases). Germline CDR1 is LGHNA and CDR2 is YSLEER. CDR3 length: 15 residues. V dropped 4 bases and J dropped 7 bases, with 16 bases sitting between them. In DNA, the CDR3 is TGCGCCAGCAGCCCTGGGAGGTTCGGGGTCGGGGAGCTGTTTTTT. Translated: CASSPGRFGVGELFF.

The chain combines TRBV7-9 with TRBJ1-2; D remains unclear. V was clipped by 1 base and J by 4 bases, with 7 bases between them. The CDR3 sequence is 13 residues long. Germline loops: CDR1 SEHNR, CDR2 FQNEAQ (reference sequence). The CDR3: CASSLEASYGYTF. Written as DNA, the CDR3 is TGTGCCAGCAGCTTAGAAGCCAGCTATGGCTACACCTTC.

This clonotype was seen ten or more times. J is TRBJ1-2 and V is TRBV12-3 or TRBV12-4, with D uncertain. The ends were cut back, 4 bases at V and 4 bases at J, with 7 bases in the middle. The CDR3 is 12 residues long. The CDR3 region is CASSSQLYGYTF. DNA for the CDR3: TGTGCCAGCAGTTCTCAGCTCTATGGCTACACCTTC.

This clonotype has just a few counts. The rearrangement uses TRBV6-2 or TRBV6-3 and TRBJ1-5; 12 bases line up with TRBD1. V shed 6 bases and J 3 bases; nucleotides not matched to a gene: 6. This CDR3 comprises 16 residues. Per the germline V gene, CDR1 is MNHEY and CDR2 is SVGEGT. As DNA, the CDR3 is TGTGCCAGCAGATCCCCGGGACAGGGGGCCAATCAGCCCCAGCATTTT. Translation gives CASRSPGQGANQPQHF.

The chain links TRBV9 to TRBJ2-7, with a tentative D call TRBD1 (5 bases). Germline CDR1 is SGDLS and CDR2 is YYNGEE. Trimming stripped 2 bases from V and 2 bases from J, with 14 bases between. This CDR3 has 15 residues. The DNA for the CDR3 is TGTGCCAGCAGCGTTCAGGGAAGCCTTCCCTACGAGCAGTACTTC. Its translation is CASSVQGSLPYEQYF.

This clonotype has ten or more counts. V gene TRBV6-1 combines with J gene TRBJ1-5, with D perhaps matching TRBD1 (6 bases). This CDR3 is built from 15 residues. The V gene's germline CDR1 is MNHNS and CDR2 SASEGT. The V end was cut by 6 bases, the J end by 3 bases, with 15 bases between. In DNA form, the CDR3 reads TGTGCCAGCAGCCTCACAGGGAGGGACAATCAGCCCCAGCATTTT. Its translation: CASSLTGRDNQPQHF.

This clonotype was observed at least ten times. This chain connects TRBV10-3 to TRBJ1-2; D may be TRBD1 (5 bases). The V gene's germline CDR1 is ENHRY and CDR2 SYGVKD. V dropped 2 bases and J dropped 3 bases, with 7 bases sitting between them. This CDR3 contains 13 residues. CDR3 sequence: CAISETGDYGYTF. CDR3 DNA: TGTGCCATCAGTGAGACAGGAGACTATGGCTACACCTTC.

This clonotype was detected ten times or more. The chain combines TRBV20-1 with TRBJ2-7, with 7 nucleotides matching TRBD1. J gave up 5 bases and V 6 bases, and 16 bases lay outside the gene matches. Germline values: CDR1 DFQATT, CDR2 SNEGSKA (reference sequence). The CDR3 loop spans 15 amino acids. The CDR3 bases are TGCAGTGCACCTATTCGACAGGGCTTCCTGGACGAGCAGTACTTC. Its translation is CSAPIRQGFLDEQYF.

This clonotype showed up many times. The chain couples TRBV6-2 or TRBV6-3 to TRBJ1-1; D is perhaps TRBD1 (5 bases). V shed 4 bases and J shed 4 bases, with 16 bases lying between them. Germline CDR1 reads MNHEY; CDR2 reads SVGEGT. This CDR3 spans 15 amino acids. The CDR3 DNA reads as TGTGCCAGCAGTTTGGGAGGGGTCGGAGGCACTGAAGCTTTCTTT. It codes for CASSLGGVGGTEAFF.

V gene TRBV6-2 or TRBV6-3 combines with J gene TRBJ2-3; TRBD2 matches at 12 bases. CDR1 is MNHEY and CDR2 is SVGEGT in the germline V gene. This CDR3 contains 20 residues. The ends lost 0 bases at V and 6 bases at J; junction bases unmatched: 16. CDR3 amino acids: CASSYSIPAASGRATDTQYF. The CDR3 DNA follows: TGTGCCAGCAGTTACTCGATCCCTGCGGCTAGCGGGAGGGCCACGGATACGCAGTATTTT.

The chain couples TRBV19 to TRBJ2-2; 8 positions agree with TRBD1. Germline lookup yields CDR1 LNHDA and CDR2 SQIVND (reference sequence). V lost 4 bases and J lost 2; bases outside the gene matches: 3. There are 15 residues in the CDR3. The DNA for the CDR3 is TGTGCCAGTAGTACGGGACAGGCTAACACCGGGGAGCTGTTTTTT. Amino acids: CASSTGQANTGELFF.

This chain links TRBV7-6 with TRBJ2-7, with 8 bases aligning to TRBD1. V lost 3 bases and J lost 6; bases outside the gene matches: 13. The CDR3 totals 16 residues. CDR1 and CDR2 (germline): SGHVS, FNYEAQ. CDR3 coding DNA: TGTGCCAGCAGCTTGGACGTGGGGACAGGCTCTGCCGAGCAGTACTTC. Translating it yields CASSLDVGTGSAEQYF.

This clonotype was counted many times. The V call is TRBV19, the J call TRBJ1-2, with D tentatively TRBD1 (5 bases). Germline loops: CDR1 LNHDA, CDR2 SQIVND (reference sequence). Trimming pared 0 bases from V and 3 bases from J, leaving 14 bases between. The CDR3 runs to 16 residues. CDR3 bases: TGTGCCAGTAGTATAGATCTTGCGGGGGTAGACTATGGCTACACCTTC. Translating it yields CASSIDLAGVDYGYTF.

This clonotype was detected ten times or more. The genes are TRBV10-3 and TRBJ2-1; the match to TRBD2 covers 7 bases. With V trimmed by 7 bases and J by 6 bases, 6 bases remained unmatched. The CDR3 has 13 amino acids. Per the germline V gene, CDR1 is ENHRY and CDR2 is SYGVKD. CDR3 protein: CAITSGVANEQFF. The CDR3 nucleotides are TGTGCCATCACCAGCGGGGTGGCCAATGAGCAGTTCTTC.

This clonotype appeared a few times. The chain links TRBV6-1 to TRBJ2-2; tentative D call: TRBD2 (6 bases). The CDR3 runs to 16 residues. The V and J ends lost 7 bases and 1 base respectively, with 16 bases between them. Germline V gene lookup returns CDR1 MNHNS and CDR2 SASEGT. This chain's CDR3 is CASIKAGTWNTGELFF. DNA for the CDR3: TGTGCCAGCATTAAAGCCGGGACTTGGAACACCGGGGAGCTGTTTTTT.

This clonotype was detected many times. Here the CDR3 DNA reads TGTGCCAGCAGCCCAACCAAAGCGGGAGAGTTCGATGAGCAGTTCTTC. This translates into CASSPTKAGEFDEQFF. The genes are TRBV7-2 and TRBJ2-1; 8 positions match TRBD2. The germline CDR1 and CDR2 sequences are SGHTA and FQGNSA. The J segment lost 8 bases and the V segment lost 5 bases, leaving 14 bases of the junction unmatched. The CDR3 is made up of 16 amino acids.

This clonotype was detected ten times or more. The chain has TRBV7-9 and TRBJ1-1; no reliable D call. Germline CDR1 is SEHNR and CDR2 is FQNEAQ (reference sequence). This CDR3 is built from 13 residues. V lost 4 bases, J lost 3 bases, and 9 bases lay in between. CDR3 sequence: CASSWGEDTEAFF. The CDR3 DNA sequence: TGTGCCAGCAGCTGGGGTGAGGACACTGAAGCTTTCTTT.

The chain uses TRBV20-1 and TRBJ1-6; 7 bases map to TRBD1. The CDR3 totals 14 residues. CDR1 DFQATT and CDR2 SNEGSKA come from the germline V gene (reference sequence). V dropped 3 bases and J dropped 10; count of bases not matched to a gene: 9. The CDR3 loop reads CSASPAGGGSPLHF. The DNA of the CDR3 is TGCAGTGCTAGCCCCGCAGGGGGAGGCTCACCCCTCCACTTT.

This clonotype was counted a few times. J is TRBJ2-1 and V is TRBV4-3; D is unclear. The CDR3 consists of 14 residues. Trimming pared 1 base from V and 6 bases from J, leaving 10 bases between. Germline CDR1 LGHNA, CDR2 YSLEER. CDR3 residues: CASSQVWALNEQFF. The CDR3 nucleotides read TGCGCCAGCAGCCAAGTCTGGGCGCTCAATGAGCAGTTCTTC.

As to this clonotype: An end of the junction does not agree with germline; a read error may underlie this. The CDR3 nucleotides read TGTGCCAGCAGTCAAGATGAGGGGGCTAGCAATCAGCCCCAGCATTTT. Translating it yields CASSQDEGASNQPQHF. J is TRBJ1-5 and V is TRBV4-2; 7 bases are a match to TRBD1. CDR1 is LGHNA and CDR2 is YNFKEQ in the germline V gene. The CDR3 consists of 16 residues.

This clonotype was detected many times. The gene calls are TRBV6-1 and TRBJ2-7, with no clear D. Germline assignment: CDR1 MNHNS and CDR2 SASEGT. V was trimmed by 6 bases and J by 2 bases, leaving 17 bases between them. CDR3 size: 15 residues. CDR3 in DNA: TGTGCCAGCAGACCAACCCTCGGATGGGCCTACGAGCAGTACTTC. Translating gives CASRPTLGWAYEQYF.